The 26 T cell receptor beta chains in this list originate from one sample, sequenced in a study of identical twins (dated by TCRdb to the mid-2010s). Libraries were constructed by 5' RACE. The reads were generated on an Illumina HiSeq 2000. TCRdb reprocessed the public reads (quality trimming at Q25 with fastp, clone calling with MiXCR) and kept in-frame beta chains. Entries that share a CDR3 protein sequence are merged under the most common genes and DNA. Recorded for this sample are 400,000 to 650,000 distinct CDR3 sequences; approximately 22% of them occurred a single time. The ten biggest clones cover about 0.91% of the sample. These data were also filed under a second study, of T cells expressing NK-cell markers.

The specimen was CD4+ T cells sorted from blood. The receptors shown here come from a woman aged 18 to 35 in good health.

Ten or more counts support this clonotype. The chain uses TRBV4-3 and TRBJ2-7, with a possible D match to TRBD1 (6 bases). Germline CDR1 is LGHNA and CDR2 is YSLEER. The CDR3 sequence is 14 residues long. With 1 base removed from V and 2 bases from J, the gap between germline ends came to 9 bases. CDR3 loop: CASSQGAGAYEQYF. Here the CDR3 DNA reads TGCGCCAGCAGCCAAGGAGCAGGGGCCTACGAGCAGTACTTC.

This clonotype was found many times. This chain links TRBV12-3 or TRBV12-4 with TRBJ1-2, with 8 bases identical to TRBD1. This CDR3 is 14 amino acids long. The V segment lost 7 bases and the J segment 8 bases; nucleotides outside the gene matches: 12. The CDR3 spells CASTRTGTLWGYTF. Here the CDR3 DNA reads TGTGCCAGCACCAGGACAGGGACCCTATGGGGCTACACCTTC.

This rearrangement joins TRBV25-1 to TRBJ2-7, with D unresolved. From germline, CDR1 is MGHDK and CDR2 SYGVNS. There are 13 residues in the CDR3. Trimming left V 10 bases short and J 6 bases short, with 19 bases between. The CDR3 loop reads CATSPRVVSEQYF. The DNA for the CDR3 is TGTGCCACCAGCCCAAGGGTGGTTTCCGAGCAGTACTTC.

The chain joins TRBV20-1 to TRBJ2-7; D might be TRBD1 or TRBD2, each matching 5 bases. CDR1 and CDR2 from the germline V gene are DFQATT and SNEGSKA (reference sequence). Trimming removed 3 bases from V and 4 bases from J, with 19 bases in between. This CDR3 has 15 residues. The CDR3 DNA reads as TGCAGTGCTAGCTCCCGGGACGCATTCGTATACGAGCAGTACTTC. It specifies CSASSRDAFVYEQYF.

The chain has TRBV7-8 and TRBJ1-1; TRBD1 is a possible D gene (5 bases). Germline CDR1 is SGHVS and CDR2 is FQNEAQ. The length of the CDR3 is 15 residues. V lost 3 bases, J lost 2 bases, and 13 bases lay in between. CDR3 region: CASSFSRGVNTEAFF. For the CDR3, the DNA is TGTGCCAGCAGCTTTTCGAGGGGAGTAAACACTGAAGCTTTCTTT.

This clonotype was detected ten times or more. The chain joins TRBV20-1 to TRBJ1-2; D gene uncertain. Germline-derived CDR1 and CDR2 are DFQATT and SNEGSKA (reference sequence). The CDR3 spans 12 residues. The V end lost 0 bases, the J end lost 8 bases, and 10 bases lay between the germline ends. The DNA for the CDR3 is TGCAGTGCTAGAGATACCCAGGTCGGCTACACCTTC. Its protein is CSARDTQVGYTF.

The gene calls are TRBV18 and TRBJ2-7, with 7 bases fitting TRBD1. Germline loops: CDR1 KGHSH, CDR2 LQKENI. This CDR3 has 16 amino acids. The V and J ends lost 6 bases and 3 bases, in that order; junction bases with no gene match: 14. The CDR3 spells CASSPNRQGNSYEQYF. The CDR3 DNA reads TGTGCCAGCTCTCCGAACAGACAGGGTAACAGCTACGAGCAGTACTTC.

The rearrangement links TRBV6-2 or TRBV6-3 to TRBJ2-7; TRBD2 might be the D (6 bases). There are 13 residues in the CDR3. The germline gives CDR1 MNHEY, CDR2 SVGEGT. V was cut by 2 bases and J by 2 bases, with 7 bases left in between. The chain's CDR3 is CASSYAGPYEQYF. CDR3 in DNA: TGTGCCAGCAGTTACGCGGGGCCCTACGAGCAGTACTTC.

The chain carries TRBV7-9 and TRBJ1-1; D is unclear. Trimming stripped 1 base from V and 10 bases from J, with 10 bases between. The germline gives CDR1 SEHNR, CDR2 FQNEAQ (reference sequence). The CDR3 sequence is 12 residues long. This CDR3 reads CASSLVEGSAFF. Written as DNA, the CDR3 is TGTGCCAGCAGCTTAGTGGAGGGTTCAGCTTTCTTT.

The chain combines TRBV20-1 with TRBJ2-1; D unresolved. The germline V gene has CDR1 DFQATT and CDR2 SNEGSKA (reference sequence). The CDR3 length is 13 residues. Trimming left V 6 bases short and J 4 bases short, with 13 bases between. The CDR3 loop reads CSAKRSPYNEQFF. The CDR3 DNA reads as TGCAGTGCCAAGAGATCTCCGTACAATGAGCAGTTCTTC.

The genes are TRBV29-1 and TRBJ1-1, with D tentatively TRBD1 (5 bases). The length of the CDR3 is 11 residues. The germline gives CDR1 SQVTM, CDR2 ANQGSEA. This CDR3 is CRATENTEAFF. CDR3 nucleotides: TGCAGAGCGACAGAGAACACTGAAGCTTTCTTT.

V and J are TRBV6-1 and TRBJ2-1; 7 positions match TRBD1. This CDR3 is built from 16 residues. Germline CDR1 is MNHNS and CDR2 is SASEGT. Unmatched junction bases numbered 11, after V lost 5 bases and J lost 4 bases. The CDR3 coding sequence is TGTGCCAGCAGTCCCGTCCCGGGACAGAAGTACAATGAGCAGTTCTTC. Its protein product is CASSPVPGQKYNEQFF.

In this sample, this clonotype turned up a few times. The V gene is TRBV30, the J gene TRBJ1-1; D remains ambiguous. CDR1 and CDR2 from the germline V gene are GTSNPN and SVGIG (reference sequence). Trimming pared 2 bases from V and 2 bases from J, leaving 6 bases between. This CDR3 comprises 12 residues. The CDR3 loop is CAWSSVNTEAFF. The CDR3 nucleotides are TGTGCCTGGAGTTCGGTCAACACTGAAGCTTTCTTT. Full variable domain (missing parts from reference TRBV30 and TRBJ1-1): SQTIHQWPATLVQPVGSPLSLECTVEGTSNPNLYWYRQAAGRGLQLLFYSVGIGQISSEVPQNLSASRPQDRQFILSSKKLLLSDSGFYLCAWSSVNTEAFFGQGTRLTVV.

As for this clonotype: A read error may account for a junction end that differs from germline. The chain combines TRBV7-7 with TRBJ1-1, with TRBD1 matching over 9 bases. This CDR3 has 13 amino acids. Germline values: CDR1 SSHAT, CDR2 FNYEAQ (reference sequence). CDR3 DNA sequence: TGTGCCAGCGGTCATCCGGGGGACAGGGTTCACCTCTTT. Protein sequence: CASGHPGDRVHLF.

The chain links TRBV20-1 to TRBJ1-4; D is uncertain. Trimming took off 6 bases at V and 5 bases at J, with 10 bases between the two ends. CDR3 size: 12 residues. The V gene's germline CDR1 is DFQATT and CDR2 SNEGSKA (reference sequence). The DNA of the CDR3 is TGCAGTGCGCGGACGGAAAATGAAAAACTGTTTTTT. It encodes CSARTENEKLFF.

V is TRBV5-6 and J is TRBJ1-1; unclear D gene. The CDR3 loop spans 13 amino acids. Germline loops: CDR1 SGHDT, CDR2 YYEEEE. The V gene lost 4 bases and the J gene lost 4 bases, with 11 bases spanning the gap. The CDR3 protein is CASSRKVGTEAFF. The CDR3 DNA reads TGTGCCAGCAGCCGTAAGGTGGGCACTGAAGCTTTCTTT.

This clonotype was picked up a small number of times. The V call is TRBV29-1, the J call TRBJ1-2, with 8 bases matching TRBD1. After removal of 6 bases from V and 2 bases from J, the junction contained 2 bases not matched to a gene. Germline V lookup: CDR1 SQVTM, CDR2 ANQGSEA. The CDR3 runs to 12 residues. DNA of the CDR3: TGCAGCGTCGCAGGGGGCAACTATGGCTACACCTTC. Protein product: CSVAGGNYGYTF.

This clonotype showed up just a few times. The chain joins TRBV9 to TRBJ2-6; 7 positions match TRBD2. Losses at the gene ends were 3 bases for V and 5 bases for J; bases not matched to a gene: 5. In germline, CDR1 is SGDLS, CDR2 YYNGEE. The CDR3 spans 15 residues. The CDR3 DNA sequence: TGTGCCAGCAGCGGCCCGGGAGGTAGGGCCAACGTCCTGACTTTC. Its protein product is CASSGPGGRANVLTF. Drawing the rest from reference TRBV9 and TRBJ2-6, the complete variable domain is DSGVTQTPKHLITATGQRVTLRCSPRSGDLSVYWYQQSLDQGLQFLIQYYNGEERAKGNILERFSAQQFPDLHSELNLSSLELGDSALYFCASSGPGGRANVLTFGAGSRLTVL.

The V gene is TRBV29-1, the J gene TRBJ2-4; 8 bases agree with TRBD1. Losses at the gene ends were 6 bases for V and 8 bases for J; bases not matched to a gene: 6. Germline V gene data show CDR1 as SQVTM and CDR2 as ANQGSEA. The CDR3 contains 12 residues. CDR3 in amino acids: CSVTDRGYIQYF. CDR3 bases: TGCAGCGTAACAGACAGGGGATACATTCAGTACTTC.

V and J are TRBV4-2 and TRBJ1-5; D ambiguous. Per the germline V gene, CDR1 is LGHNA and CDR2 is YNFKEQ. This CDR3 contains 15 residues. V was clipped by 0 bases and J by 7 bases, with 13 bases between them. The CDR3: CASSQDGSDYQPQHF. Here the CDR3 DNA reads TGTGCCAGCAGCCAAGATGGAAGTGACTACCAGCCCCAGCATTTT.

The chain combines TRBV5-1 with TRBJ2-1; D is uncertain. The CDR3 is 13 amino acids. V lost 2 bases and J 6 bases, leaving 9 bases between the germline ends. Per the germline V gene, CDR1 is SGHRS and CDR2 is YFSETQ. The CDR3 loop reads CASSFGWANEQFF. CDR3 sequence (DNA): TGCGCCAGCAGCTTTGGATGGGCCAATGAGCAGTTCTTC.

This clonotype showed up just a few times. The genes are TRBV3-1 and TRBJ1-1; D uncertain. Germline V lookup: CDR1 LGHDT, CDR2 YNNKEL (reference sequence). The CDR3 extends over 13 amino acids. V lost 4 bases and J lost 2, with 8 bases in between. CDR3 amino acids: CASSLNSNTEAFF. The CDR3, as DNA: TGTGCCAGCAGCCTCAACAGCAACACTGAAGCTTTCTTT.

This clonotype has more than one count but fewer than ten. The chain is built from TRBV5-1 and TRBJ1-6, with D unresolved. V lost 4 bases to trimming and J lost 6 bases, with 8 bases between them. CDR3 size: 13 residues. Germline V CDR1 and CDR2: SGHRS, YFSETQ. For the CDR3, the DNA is TGCGCCAGCAGCAGGGAAACTAATTCACCCCTCCACTTT. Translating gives CASSRETNSPLHF.

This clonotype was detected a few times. The CDR3 spells CSATLAGTYEQYF. DNA of the CDR3: TGCAGCGCCACACTAGCGGGGACCTACGAGCAGTACTTC. The chain couples TRBV29-1 to TRBJ2-7, with 10 bases identical to TRBD2. The CDR3 consists of 13 residues. Germline V lookup: CDR1 SQVTM, CDR2 ANQGSEA. Unmatched junction bases numbered 5, after V lost 7 bases and J lost 2 bases.

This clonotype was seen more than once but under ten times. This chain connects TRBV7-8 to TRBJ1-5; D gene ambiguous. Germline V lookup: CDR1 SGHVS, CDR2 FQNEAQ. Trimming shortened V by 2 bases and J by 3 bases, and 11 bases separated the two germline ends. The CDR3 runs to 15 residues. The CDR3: CASSLLLGINQPQHF. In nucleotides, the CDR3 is TGTGCCAGCAGCTTATTGTTGGGAATCAATCAGCCCCAGCATTTT.

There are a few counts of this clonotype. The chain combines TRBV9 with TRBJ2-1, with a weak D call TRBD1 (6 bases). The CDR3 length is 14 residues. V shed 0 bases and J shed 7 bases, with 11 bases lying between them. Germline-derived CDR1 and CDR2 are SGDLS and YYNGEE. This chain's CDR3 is CASSVGTVGNEQFF. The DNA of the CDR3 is TGTGCCAGCAGCGTAGGGACAGTCGGGAATGAGCAGTTCTTC.